A single sample gave rise to the 10 T cell receptor beta chains below, sequenced in a study of a mutant IDH1 vaccine in newly diagnosed glioma. Noted time point: baseline, week 1 (first vaccination visit). Stated treatment: pre-vaccination baseline after standard-of-care therapy. TCRdb's copy holds only in-frame clones and misses some; the assay was immunoSEQ multiplex PCR. The table has more than 80,000 clones, roughly 80% seen once; the top ten hold 7.4%. The specimen comprised PBMCs, sampled from a glioma patient treated with radiotherapy, temozolomide or both. These TCRs come from a woman aged 45-65 years with glioma.

The chain has TRBV5-1 and TRBJ1-5; TRBD1 might be the D (6 bases). V was pared by 3 bases and J by 5 bases, with 12 bases between. Germline CDR1 and CDR2: SGHRS and YFSETQ. The CDR3 spans 14 residues. The CDR3 loop reads CASSSTGFDQPQHF. The CDR3 DNA reads as TGCGCCAGCAGCTCAACAGGGTTCGATCAGCCCCAGCATTTT.

The chain combines TRBV9 with TRBJ2-2, with D unresolved. The CDR3 extends over 14 amino acids. V was clipped by 3 bases and J by 6 bases, with 12 bases between them. Germline V lookup: CDR1 SGDLS, CDR2 YYNGEE. The CDR3 region is CASSAVFSSGELFF. DNA for the CDR3: TGTGCCAGCAGCGCGGTCTTTAGCTCCGGGGAGCTGTTTTTT.

The chain has TRBV5-5 and TRBJ2-5; D not resolved. Trimming left V 3 bases short and J 3 bases short, with 12 bases between. The V gene's germline CDR1 is SGHKS and CDR2 YYEKEE (reference sequence). The CDR3 is 14 residues long. The CDR3 nucleotides are TGTGCCAGCAGCTCGTTGGGAAGTGAAGAGACCCAGTACTTC. Translated, it gives CASSSLGSEETQYF.

The V call is TRBV7-2, the J call TRBJ1-5; D remains unclear. Germline CDR1 SGHTA, CDR2 FQGNSA. The germline V and J ends were trimmed by 5 bases and 7 bases, with 12 bases remaining between them. The CDR3 length is 13 residues. CDR3 amino acids: CASSLTLGQPQHF. DNA for the CDR3: TGTGCCAGCAGCCTCACCCTTGGGCAGCCCCAGCATTTT.

This sequence joins TRBV10-3 and TRBJ2-3; TRBD2 is a possible D gene (6 bases). V dropped 10 bases and J dropped 0 bases, with 8 bases sitting between them. The CDR3 contains 12 residues. Per germline, CDR1 ENHRY and CDR2 SYGVKD. CDR3 bases: TGTGCCACCGGGACTAGCACAGATACGCAGTATTTT. It specifies CATGTSTDTQYF.

This chain links TRBV11-2 with TRBJ2-7; no clear D gene. The CDR3 has 15 amino acids. CDR1 is SGHAT, CDR2 FQNNGV, per germline. V lost 0 bases and J lost 0, with 9 bases in between. The CDR3 region has the DNA TGTGCCAGCAGCTTAGATGATAGTGCCTCCTACGAGCAGTACTTC. Translating gives CASSLDDSASYEQYF.

This clone showed up just once. The chain links TRBV6-6 to TRBJ2-1; perhaps TRBD1 as D (5 bases). Germline values: CDR1 MNHNY, CDR2 SVGAGI (reference sequence). This CDR3 is built from 13 residues. V lost 5 bases to trimming and J lost 7 bases, with 12 bases between them. This CDR3 is CASSTTTGNEQFF. Written as DNA, the CDR3 is TGTGCCAGCAGTACGACCACAGGAAATGAGCAGTTCTTC.

This clone was detected ten times or more. This chain uses TRBV6-5 with TRBJ1-5; no definite D call. The germline V gene encodes CDR1 MNHEY and CDR2 SVGAGI. Trimming took 6 bases from V and 3 from J, leaving 9 bases between them. CDR3 size: 13 residues. The CDR3 sequence: CASSRAHNQPQHF. CDR3 in DNA: TGTGCCAGCAGCCGGGCCCACAATCAGCCCCAGCATTTT.

The chain has TRBV15 and TRBJ2-7; D remains ambiguous. The germline gives CDR1 LNHNV, CDR2 YYDKDF (reference sequence). The CDR3 has 14 amino acids. Trimming cost V 0 bases and J 1 base, with 7 bases left between them. The CDR3 sequence is CATSRDPQSYEQYF. In DNA, the CDR3 is TGTGCCACCAGCAGAGATCCCCAGTCCTACGAGCAGTACTTC. Complete variable domain (other parts from reference TRBV15 and TRBJ2-7): DAMVIQNPRYQVTQFGKPVTLSCSQTLNHNVMYWYQQKSSQAPKLLFHYYDKDFNNEADTPDNFQSRRPNTSFCFLDIRSPGLGDTAMYLCATSRDPQSYEQYFGPGTRLTVT.

V gene TRBV7-6 combines with J gene TRBJ2-7; a weak D match, TRBD1 (6 bases). V was shortened by 1 base and J by 2 bases, with 12 bases between the two germline ends. Germline assignment: CDR1 SGHVS and CDR2 FNYEAQ. CDR3 length: 15 residues. The CDR3 region is CASSLEAGDTYEQYF. The CDR3 region has the DNA TGTGCCAGCAGCTTAGAGGCAGGGGATACCTACGAGCAGTACTTC.